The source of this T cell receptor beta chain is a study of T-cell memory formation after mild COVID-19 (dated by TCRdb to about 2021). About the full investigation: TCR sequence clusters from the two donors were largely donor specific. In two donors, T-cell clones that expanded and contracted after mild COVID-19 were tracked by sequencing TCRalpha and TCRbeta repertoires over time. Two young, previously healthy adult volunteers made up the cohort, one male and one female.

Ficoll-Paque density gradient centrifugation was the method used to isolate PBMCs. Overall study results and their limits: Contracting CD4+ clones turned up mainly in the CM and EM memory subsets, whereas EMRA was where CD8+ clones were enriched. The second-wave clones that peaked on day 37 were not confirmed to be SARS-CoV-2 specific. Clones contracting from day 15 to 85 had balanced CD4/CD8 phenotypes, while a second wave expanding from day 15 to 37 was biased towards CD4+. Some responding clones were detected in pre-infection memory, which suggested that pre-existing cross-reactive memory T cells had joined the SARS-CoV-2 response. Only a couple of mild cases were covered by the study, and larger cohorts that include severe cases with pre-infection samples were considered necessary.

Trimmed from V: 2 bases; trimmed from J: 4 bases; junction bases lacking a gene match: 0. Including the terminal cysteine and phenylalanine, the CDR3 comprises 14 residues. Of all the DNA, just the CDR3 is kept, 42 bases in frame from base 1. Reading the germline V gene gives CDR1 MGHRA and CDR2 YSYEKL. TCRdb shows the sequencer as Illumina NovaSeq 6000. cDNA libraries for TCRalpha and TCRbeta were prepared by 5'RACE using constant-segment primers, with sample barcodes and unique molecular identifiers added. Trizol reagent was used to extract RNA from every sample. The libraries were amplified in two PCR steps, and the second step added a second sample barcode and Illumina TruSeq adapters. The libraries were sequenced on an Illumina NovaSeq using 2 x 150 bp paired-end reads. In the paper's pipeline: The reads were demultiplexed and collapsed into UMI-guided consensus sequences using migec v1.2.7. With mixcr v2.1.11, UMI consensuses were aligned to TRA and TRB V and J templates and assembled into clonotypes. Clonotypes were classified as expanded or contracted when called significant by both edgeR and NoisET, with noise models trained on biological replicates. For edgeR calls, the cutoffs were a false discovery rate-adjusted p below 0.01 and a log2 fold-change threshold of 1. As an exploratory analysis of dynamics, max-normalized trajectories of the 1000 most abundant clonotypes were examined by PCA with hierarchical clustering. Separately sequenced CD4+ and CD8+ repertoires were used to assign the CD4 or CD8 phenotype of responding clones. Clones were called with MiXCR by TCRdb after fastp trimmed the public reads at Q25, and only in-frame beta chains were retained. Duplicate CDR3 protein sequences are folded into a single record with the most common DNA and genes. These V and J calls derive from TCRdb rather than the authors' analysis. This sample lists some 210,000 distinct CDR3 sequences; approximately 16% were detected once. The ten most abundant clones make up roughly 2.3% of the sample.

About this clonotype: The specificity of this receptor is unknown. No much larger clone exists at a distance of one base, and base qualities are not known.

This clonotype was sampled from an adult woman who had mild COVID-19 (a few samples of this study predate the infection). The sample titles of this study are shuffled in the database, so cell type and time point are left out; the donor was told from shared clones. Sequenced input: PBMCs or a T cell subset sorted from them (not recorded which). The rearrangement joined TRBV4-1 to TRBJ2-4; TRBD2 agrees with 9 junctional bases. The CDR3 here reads CASSQLAGKNIQYF. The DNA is TGCGCCAGCAGCCAACTAGCGGGGAAAAACATTCAGTACTTC.